The 18 T cell receptor beta chains reported below all come from one sample, sequenced in a study of shared clonotypes between healthy human individuals. TCRdb's table, derived via immunoSEQ multiplex PCR, lists solely in-frame clones and lacks some. The table has under 600,000 clones, around 77% seen once. The sample taken for sequencing was PBMCs. All receptors derive from a woman aged 40 to 50 in good health. Some clones in this sample may be carry-over from other donors' samples.

The genes are TRBV28 and TRBJ2-2; 8 nucleotides line up with TRBD2. This CDR3 contains 16 residues. The germline CDR1 and CDR2 sequences are MDHEN and SYDVKM. Trimming took 3 bases from V and 5 from J; bases not matched to a gene: 8. CDR3 nucleotides: TGTGCCAGCAGTTTTAGGAGCGGGAGTGCTACCGGGGAGCTGTTTTTT. Protein sequence: CASSFRSGSATGELFF. The whole variable domain, filled in from reference TRBV28 and TRBJ2-2, reads DVKVTQSSRYLVKRTGEKVFLECVQDMDHENMFWYRQDPGLGLRLIYFSYDVKMKEKGDIPEGYSVSREKKERFSLILESASTNQTSMYLCASSFRSGSATGELFFGEGSRLTVL.

The CDR3 sequence: CASSLAGQLAGELFF. The CDR3 region has the DNA TGTGCCAGCAGCTTGGCGGGGCAACTGGCCGGGGAGCTGTTTTTT. The chain has TRBV7-9 and TRBJ2-2; D may be TRBD2 (6 bases). There are 15 residues in the CDR3. The germline V and J ends were trimmed by 3 bases and 6 bases, with 14 bases remaining between them. Germline V gene sequence: CDR1 SEHNR, CDR2 FQNEAQ (reference sequence).

The chain recombines TRBV7-9 with TRBJ2-7; no firm D call. The CDR3 is 13 residues long. Germline values: CDR1 SEHNR, CDR2 FQNEAQ (reference sequence). The V gene lost 2 bases and the J gene lost 3 bases, with 8 bases spanning the gap. The CDR3 loop reads CASSLPPYYEQYF. In DNA, the CDR3 is TGTGCCAGCAGCTTACCCCCTTACTACGAGCAGTACTTC.

The chain joins TRBV10-3 to TRBJ1-1, with D unresolved. V lost 6 bases, J lost 4 bases, and 6 bases lay in between. CDR1 is ENHRY and CDR2 is SYGVKD in the germline V gene. The CDR3 loop spans 11 amino acids. The CDR3 region is CAISHGTEAFF. The CDR3 nucleotides read TGTGCCATCAGCCACGGCACTGAAGCTTTCTTT.

This clone was recorded only once. V usage is TRBV7-6 and J usage is TRBJ2-7; unclear D gene. The germline V and J ends were trimmed by 1 base and 2 bases, with 12 bases remaining between them. The CDR3 covers 15 residues. Germline assignment: CDR1 SGHVS and CDR2 FNYEAQ. Here the CDR3 reads CASSLGPGQTYEQYF. Written as DNA, the CDR3 is TGTGCCAGCAGCTTAGGGCCGGGCCAGACCTACGAGCAGTACTTC.

This chain joins TRBV6-1 and TRBJ1-2; D is unresolved. Germline V gives CDR1 MNHNS, CDR2 SASEGT. The CDR3 is made up of 14 amino acids. V was trimmed by 3 bases and J by 4 bases, leaving 12 bases between them. CDR3 DNA sequence: TGTGCCAGCAGTGATGGGAGGCCTCTCTATGGCTACACCTTC. It encodes CASSDGRPLYGYTF.

This rearrangement joins TRBV7-9 to TRBJ1-1; D may be TRBD1 (6 bases). CDR3 length: 16 residues. Trimming left V 1 base short and J 2 bases short, with 14 bases between. Per the germline V gene, CDR1 is SEHNR and CDR2 is FQNEAQ (reference sequence). Written as DNA, the CDR3 is TGTGCCAGCAGCTTAGAGGTTGGCAGGGGAAACACTGAAGCTTTCTTT. Its protein is CASSLEVGRGNTEAFF.

The chain uses TRBV7-3 and TRBJ2-7, with 14 bases identical to TRBD2. The germline V gene encodes CDR1 SGHTA and CDR2 FQGTGA. With 5 bases clipped from V and 6 bases from J, the junction kept 9 bases outside the gene matches. The CDR3 totals 16 residues. The CDR3 reads CASSPTGTSGRGEQYF. DNA for the CDR3: TGTGCCAGCAGCCCAACCGGGACTAGCGGGAGAGGCGAGCAGTACTTC.

Notes on this clone: In the same sample, other DNA sequences code for this CDR3. V usage is TRBV5-1 and J usage is TRBJ2-7; tentatively, D is TRBD1 (6 bases). CDR1 and CDR2 from the germline V gene are SGHRS and YFSETQ. The CDR3 is made up of 13 amino acids. With 0 bases removed from V and 6 bases from J, the gap between germline ends came to 10 bases. CDR3 coding DNA: TGCGCCAGCAGCTTGGCACAGGGTGGCGAGCAGTACTTC. Encoded protein: CASSLAQGGEQYF. Filled out from reference TRBV5-1 and TRBJ2-7, the complete variable domain reads KAGVTQTPRYLIKTRGQQVTLSCSPISGHRSVSWYQQTPGQGLQFLFEYFSETQRNKGNFPGRFSGRQFSNSRSEMNVSTLELGDSALYLCASSLAQGGEQYFGPGTRLTVT.

The chain is built from TRBV7-3 and TRBJ2-2; D ambiguous. CDR1 and CDR2 from the germline V gene are SGHTA and FQGTGA. The length of the CDR3 is 14 residues. Trimming cost V 2 bases and J 1 base, with 5 bases left between them. The CDR3 DNA reads TGTGCCAGCAGCTTATCAGAGAACACCGGGGAGCTGTTTTTT. It encodes CASSLSENTGELFF.

The chain employs TRBV30 and TRBJ2-1, with TRBD2 identical over 8 bases. Germline CDR1 is GTSNPN and CDR2 is SVGIG (reference sequence). The CDR3 length is 16 residues. Losses at the gene ends were 0 bases for V and 4 bases for J; bases not matched to a gene: 8. The DNA for the CDR3 is TGTGCCTGGAGTGTACGGGGGGGATTTCCATACAATGAGCAGTTCTTC. Protein product: CAWSVRGGFPYNEQFF.

The J gene is TRBJ2-7, the V gene TRBV7-2; 7 nucleotides match TRBD2. CDR1 SGHTA and CDR2 FQGNSA come from the germline V gene. This CDR3 is built from 15 residues. V was clipped by 1 base and J by 2 bases; unmatched bases: 5. CDR3 amino acids: CASSLVGRVTYEQYF. CDR3 coding DNA: TGTGCCAGCAGCTTAGTAGGGAGGGTAACCTACGAGCAGTACTTC.

This clone has only a few counts. The genes are TRBV5-1 and TRBJ2-3; D remains unclear. Germline CDR1 and CDR2: SGHRS and YFSETQ. The length of the CDR3 is 13 residues. Trimming cost V 6 bases and J 0 bases, with 8 bases left between them. This CDR3 reads CASTQTSTDTQYF. In DNA form, the CDR3 reads TGCGCCAGCACCCAAACCAGCACAGATACGCAGTATTTT.

Written as DNA, the CDR3 is TGTGCCAGCAGCTTAGGCCGGGACAGGTTCAATGAGCAGTTCTTC. It specifies CASSLGRDRFNEQFF. The V call is TRBV11-3, the J call TRBJ2-1, with 8 bases aligning to TRBD1. The CDR3 covers 15 residues. Germline assignment: CDR1 SGHNT and CDR2 YENEEA. J gave up 6 bases and V 1 base, and 5 bases lay outside the gene matches.

The chain uses TRBV28 and TRBJ2-7; D perhaps matches TRBD1 (6 bases). CDR3 length: 16 residues. Trimming removed 5 bases at V and 0 bases at J, with 17 bases between. Per the germline V gene, CDR1 is MDHEN and CDR2 is SYDVKM. CDR3 bases: TGTGCCAGCAGTGAAGTACCGGGACACCGCTCCTACGAGCAGTACTTC. It yields the protein CASSEVPGHRSYEQYF.

This CDR3 is CASSLGAVNTIYF. Here the CDR3 DNA reads TGTGCCAGCAGCTTAGGGGCGGTAAACACCATATATTTT. This chain links TRBV7-2 with TRBJ1-3, with D hard to call. This CDR3 contains 13 residues. Trimming left V 1 base short and J 6 bases short, with 7 bases between. Germline assignment: CDR1 SGHTA and CDR2 FQGNSA.

The chain combines TRBV18 with TRBJ2-7; tentative D call: TRBD2 (5 bases). CDR1 KGHSH and CDR2 LQKENI come from the germline V gene. V lost 3 bases and J 4 bases, leaving 19 bases between the germline ends. The CDR3 consists of 16 residues. CDR3 nucleotides: TGTGCCAGCTCACCCCTCGAGCGGATTAGAAGGTACGAGCAGTACTTC. Amino acid sequence: CASSPLERIRRYEQYF. The full variable domain, its missing parts supplied by reference TRBV18 and TRBJ2-7, is NAGVMQNPRHLVRRRGQEARLRCSPMKGHSHVYWYRQLPEEGLKFMVYLQKENIIDESGMPKERFSAEFPKEGPSILRIQQVVRGDSAAYFCASSPLERIRRYEQYFGPGTRLTVT.

This clone was seen more than once but under ten times. The V call is TRBV30, the J call TRBJ1-2; tentative D call: TRBD1 (5 bases). Trimming took 3 bases from V and 6 from J, leaving 11 bases between them. The CDR3 is 12 residues long. Germline lookup yields CDR1 GTSNPN and CDR2 SVGIG (reference sequence). The CDR3 loop reads CAWSGDGDGYTF. CDR3 in DNA: TGTGCCTGGAGCGGGGACGGTGATGGCTACACCTTC. The full variable domain, completed using reference TRBV30 and TRBJ1-2, is SQTIHQWPATLVQPVGSPLSLECTVEGTSNPNLYWYRQAAGRGLQLLFYSVGIGQISSEVPQNLSASRPQDRQFILSSKKLLLSDSGFYLCAWSGDGDGYTFGSGTRLTVV.